The next 30 T cell receptor beta chains were all read from a single sample in a study of blood T cells in healthy people across ages. With a J-beta primer mix and a sample-barcoded 5' primer, a second PCR ran 7 to 11 cycles. TCRdb independently ran MiXCR on the 5' RACE reads; one entry per CDR3 protein. The sample holds about 1.6 million distinct CDR3 sequences, approximately 32% seen once. The sample comprised blood. The receptor source for this set is a woman aged 25 to 39 in good health.

The chain carries TRBV5-1 and TRBJ2-7; 9 bases match TRBD2. CDR3 size: 15 residues. The V and J ends lost 1 base and 3 bases, in that order; junction bases with no gene match: 5. The V gene's germline CDR1 is SGHRS and CDR2 YFSETQ. Written as DNA, the CDR3 is TGCGCCAGCAGCTTGTCCGCTAGCGGGGACTACGAGCAGTACTTC. This encodes CASSLSASGDYEQYF.

Only a few counts were recorded for this clonotype. The chain combines TRBV4-1 with TRBJ2-3, with D maybe TRBD2 (5 bases). V gave up 7 bases and J gave up 2 bases, with 13 bases separating them. Per germline, CDR1 MGHRA and CDR2 YSYEKL. This CDR3 region has 14 residues. DNA for the CDR3: TGCGCCAGCAAACGGGGAACTCACACAGATACGCAGTATTTT. Its protein is CASKRGTHTDTQYF.

The genes are TRBV28 and TRBJ2-1; either TRBD1 or TRBD2 may supply D (6 bases each). Trimming took 5 bases from V and 1 from J, leaving 15 bases between them. There are 16 residues in the CDR3. Germline V lookup: CDR1 MDHEN, CDR2 SYDVKM. DNA of the CDR3: TGTGCCAGCAGTCACCAAAGGGGGGCATCCTACAATGAGCAGTTCTTC. Encoded protein: CASSHQRGASYNEQFF.

Details on this clonotype: The junction departs from germline at one end; a sequencing error may be responsible. V usage is TRBV20-1 and J usage is TRBJ2-2; D is possibly TRBD2 (7 bases). The CDR3 is 12 amino acids. Germline V gives CDR1 DFQATT, CDR2 SNEGSKA (reference sequence). The CDR3 coding sequence is TGCACCGCGGAGGGGGAGGGCGGGGAGCGGTTTTTT. It yields the protein CTAEGEGGERFF.

V is TRBV30 and J is TRBJ2-7; D is possibly TRBD2 (6 bases). Germline assignment: CDR1 GTSNPN and CDR2 SVGIG (reference sequence). Trimming removed 3 bases at V and 7 bases at J, with 19 bases between. This CDR3 is built from 14 residues. In nucleotides, the CDR3 is TGTGCCTGGAGGAGACGGGACTTCGTCATGGAGCAGTACTTC. Encoded protein: CAWRRRDFVMEQYF.

As to this clonotype: A much larger clone differs by one base, so this may be a read error. V is TRBV29-1 and J is TRBJ2-7; D possibly corresponds to TRBD1 (5 bases). Germline V gives CDR1 SQVTM, CDR2 ANQGSEA. This CDR3 is 14 amino acids long. Trimming removed 4 bases at V and 0 bases at J, with 13 bases between. In nucleotides, the CDR3 is TGCAGCGTTGCCAGGCCAGGGCCCTCCTACGAGCAGTACTTC. The encoded protein is CSVARPGPSYEQYF.

The rearrangement links TRBV6-1 to TRBJ1-5; no definite D call. The ends were cut back, 3 bases at V and 6 bases at J, with 6 bases in the middle. The germline V gene has CDR1 MNHNS and CDR2 SASEGT. The CDR3 loop spans 12 amino acids. The CDR3 DNA follows: TGTGCCAGCAGTGATAGCGGTCAGCCCCAGCATTTT. The encoded protein is CASSDSGQPQHF.

The rearrangement joins TRBV7-9 to TRBJ2-3; TRBD2 matches 11 bases. Germline V gene data show CDR1 as SEHNR and CDR2 as FQNEAQ (reference sequence). CDR3 size: 17 residues. J gave up 4 bases and V 7 bases, and 13 bases lay outside the gene matches. In DNA, the CDR3 is TGTGCCAGCAACCCGACTAGCGGGGCGTCGGGCGCAGATACGCAGTATTTT. Translation: CASNPTSGASGADTQYF. Supplemented by reference TRBV7-9 and TRBJ2-3, the full variable domain reads DTGVSQNPRHKITKRGQNVTFRCDPISEHNRLYWYRQTLGQGPEFLTYFQNEAQLEKSRLLSDRFSAERPKGSFSTLEIQRTEQGDSAMYLCASNPTSGASGADTQYFGPGTRLTVL.

The chain carries TRBV20-1 and TRBJ1-2; 7 bases agree with TRBD1. In germline, CDR1 is DFQATT, CDR2 SNEGSKA (reference sequence). This CDR3 is built from 17 residues. J gave up 3 bases and V 0 bases, and 13 bases lay outside the gene matches. The CDR3 nucleotides read TGCAGTGCTAGAGATCAGGGGACAGCCATGTCCCACTATGGCTACACCTTC. It yields the protein CSARDQGTAMSHYGYTF.

This clonotype was seen ten or more times. The chain couples TRBV4-1 to TRBJ1-2; weak D call: TRBD1 (6 bases). Trimming took 6 bases from V and 4 from J, leaving 15 bases between them. This CDR3 has 14 amino acids. Per germline, CDR1 MGHRA and CDR2 YSYEKL. The CDR3 reads CASSQTQGFYGYTF. Written as DNA, the CDR3 is TGCGCCAGCAGTCAGACACAGGGATTCTATGGCTACACCTTC.

The rearrangement links TRBV20-1 to TRBJ2-3; 11 bases map to TRBD2. J gave up 2 bases and V 2 bases, and 12 bases lay outside the gene matches. Germline V gene sequence: CDR1 DFQATT, CDR2 SNEGSKA (reference sequence). This CDR3 contains 18 residues. CDR3 in amino acids: CSARQPSSGRYTTDTQYF. The CDR3 DNA sequence: TGCAGTGCTAGACAACCCTCTAGCGGGAGGTACACCACAGATACGCAGTATTTT.

Only a few counts were recorded for this clonotype. This rearrangement joins TRBV6-1 to TRBJ2-7; D is undetermined. This CDR3 is built from 16 residues. Trimming removed 1 base at V and 0 bases at J, with 13 bases between. Germline values: CDR1 MNHNS, CDR2 SASEGT. This CDR3 reads CASSEEALLSSYEQYF. CDR3 nucleotides: TGTGCCAGCAGTGAAGAGGCGTTGCTGAGCTCCTACGAGCAGTACTTC.

The chain couples TRBV20-1 to TRBJ2-1; 7 positions agree with TRBD2. Germline-derived CDR1 and CDR2 are DFQATT and SNEGSKA (reference sequence). Trimming at V came to 3 bases and at J to 6 bases, leaving 11 bases not matched to a gene. The CDR3 has 15 residues. For the CDR3, the DNA is TGCAGTGCTAGTCAGATAGCGGGTGATATCAATGAGCAGTTCTTC. Translated: CSASQIAGDINEQFF.

This clonotype was detected only a few times. The rearrangement joins TRBV5-1 to TRBJ2-7; D is possibly TRBD1 (6 bases). Germline lookup yields CDR1 SGHRS and CDR2 YFSETQ. The CDR3 extends over 15 amino acids. V dropped 0 bases and J dropped 0 bases, with 10 bases sitting between them. CDR3 sequence: CASSLDMGASYEQYF. The DNA for the CDR3 is TGCGCCAGCAGCTTGGATATGGGGGCCTCCTACGAGCAGTACTTC.

This clonotype was found once. A much larger clone differs from this one at a single base, so this may be a read error. The chain uses TRBV4-1 and TRBJ2-7, with 10 bases fitting TRBD1. CDR1 and CDR2 (germline): MGHRA, YSYEKL. The CDR3 has 14 amino acids. CDR3 amino acids: CASRSGTGAYGQYF. The CDR3 DNA follows: TGCGCCAGCAGATCCGGGACAGGGGCCTACGGGCAGTACTTC.

This clonotype was picked up many times. The chain links TRBV27 to TRBJ2-5, with 9 bases matching TRBD1. J lost 5 bases, V lost 6 bases, and 13 bases had no gene match. There are 16 residues in the CDR3. Germline V lookup: CDR1 MNHEY, CDR2 SMNVEV (reference sequence). The chain's CDR3 is CASRPGTGMGWETQYF. The DNA for the CDR3 is TGTGCCAGCAGGCCCGGGACAGGGATGGGGTGGGAGACCCAGTACTTC.

CDR3 nucleotides: TGCGCCAGCAGCGCCGAGACTAGTTCGCTATACAATGAGCAGTTCTTC. It translates to CASSAETSSLYNEQFF. The V call is TRBV5-1, the J call TRBJ2-1, with a possible D match to TRBD2 (6 bases). Per the germline V gene, CDR1 is SGHRS and CDR2 is YFSETQ. This CDR3 is 16 amino acids long. V lost 4 bases to trimming and J lost 4 bases, with 18 bases between them.

The chain couples TRBV7-9 to TRBJ2-2; D is uncertain. The ends were cut back, 2 bases at V and 2 bases at J, with 12 bases in the middle. The CDR3 contains 16 residues. Germline V lookup: CDR1 SEHNR, CDR2 FQNEAQ (reference sequence). In DNA, the CDR3 is TGTGCCAGCAGCTTACAGCTGTTGAGAAACACCGGGGAGCTGTTTTTT. Translated, it gives CASSLQLLRNTGELFF. The whole variable domain, filled in from reference TRBV7-9 and TRBJ2-2, reads DTGVSQNPRHKITKRGQNVTFRCDPISEHNRLYWYRQTLGQGPEFLTYFQNEAQLEKSRLLSDRFSAERPKGSFSTLEIQRTEQGDSAMYLCASSLQLLRNTGELFFGEGSRLTVL.

The CDR3: CASSESGARGPYEQYF. CDR3 in DNA: TGTGCCAGCAGTGAATCAGGGGCCAGGGGTCCCTACGAGCAGTACTTC. The chain carries TRBV25-1 and TRBJ2-7; D possibly corresponds to TRBD1 (6 bases). This CDR3 contains 16 residues. Germline CDR1 MGHDK, CDR2 SYGVNS. The V end lost 1 base, the J end lost 2 bases, and 15 bases lay between the germline ends.

This clonotype was recorded many times. In DNA form, the CDR3 reads TGCGCCAGCAGCCGACATGGGGCAGGTCCCTACAATGAGCAGTTCTTC. It yields the protein CASSRHGAGPYNEQFF. The chain employs TRBV4-1 and TRBJ2-1; TRBD1 is a possible D gene (5 bases). The germline CDR1 and CDR2 sequences are MGHRA and YSYEKL. CDR3 length: 16 residues. V shed 4 bases and J shed 2 bases, with 15 bases lying between them.

This chain joins TRBV14 and TRBJ2-1; D perhaps matches TRBD1 (6 bases). Germline V gene sequence: CDR1 SGHDN, CDR2 FVKESK. The V end lost 2 bases, the J end lost 12 bases, and 11 bases lay between the germline ends. The CDR3 is 12 amino acids. The CDR3 protein is CASSQWDKSQFF. CDR3 nucleotides: TGTGCCAGCAGCCAATGGGACAAATCGCAGTTCTTC.

This clonotype has more than one count but fewer than ten. This chain links TRBV11-2 with TRBJ2-1; 14 bases are shared with TRBD2. There are 19 residues in the CDR3. Trimming removed 5 bases from V and 4 bases from J; junction bases left unmatched: 13. CDR1 is SGHAT, CDR2 FQNNGV, per germline. CDR3 residues: CASSVGRGTSGSFYNEQFF. For the CDR3, the DNA is TGTGCCAGCAGCGTGGGCCGGGGGACTAGCGGGAGTTTTTACAATGAGCAGTTCTTC.

This clonotype turned up a few times. V is TRBV7-7 and J is TRBJ2-5; 9 positions match TRBD1. The CDR3 is 13 residues long. Germline loops: CDR1 SSHAT, CDR2 FNYEAQ (reference sequence). Trimming cost V 1 base and J 11 bases; bases outside gene matches: 5. CDR3 sequence reads: CASSLGDRAEQYF. CDR3 bases: TGTGCCAGCAGCTTAGGGGACAGGGCTGAGCAGTACTTC.

Here the CDR3 reads CASKPLTAGGGEQFF. The CDR3 DNA sequence: TGTGCCAGCAAGCCGCTCACTGCGGGGGGCGGAGAGCAGTTCTTC. The J gene is TRBJ2-1, the V gene TRBV14, with 8 bases aligning to TRBD2. The CDR3 runs to 15 residues. Germline V gives CDR1 SGHDN, CDR2 FVKESK. V lost 7 bases to trimming and J lost 10 bases; unmatched junction nucleotides: 15.

The chain joins TRBV7-9 to TRBJ2-5, with 7 bases matching TRBD2. The CDR3 spans 17 residues. V shed 3 bases and J 1 base; nucleotides not matched to a gene: 11. Germline V gene data show CDR1 as SEHNR and CDR2 as FQNEAQ (reference sequence). CDR3 protein: CASSFDRSSGPQETQYF. The CDR3 nucleotides are TGTGCCAGCAGCTTCGATCGGTCTAGCGGTCCCCAAGAGACCCAGTACTTC.

For the CDR3, the DNA is TGTGCGTCGCGTGAGGGGCGCTCCTACGAGCAGTACTTC. It codes for CASREGRSYEQYF. The chain carries TRBV27 and TRBJ2-7; D assignment may be TRBD1 or TRBD2 (5 bases each). Germline V gene data show CDR1 as MNHEY and CDR2 as SMNVEV (reference sequence). CDR3 size: 13 residues.

As regards this clonotype: A junction boundary mismatches the germline segment, possibly from a read error. The CDR3 is CAGSPGTAPNQPQHF. The DNA for the CDR3 is TGCGCCGGCAGCCCGGGGACGGCCCCAAATCAGCCCCAGCATTTT. J is TRBJ1-5 and V is TRBV5-1; possible D gene TRBD1, 5 bases. The CDR3 is made up of 15 amino acids. The germline gives CDR1 SGHRS, CDR2 YFSETQ.

The genes are TRBV28 and TRBJ2-7; perhaps TRBD2 as D (5 bases). Germline V gives CDR1 MDHEN, CDR2 SYDVKM. Trimming shortened V by 6 bases and J by 4 bases, and 19 bases separated the two germline ends. The CDR3 has 15 amino acids. This CDR3 is CASSDYKGPGYEQYF. CDR3 sequence (DNA): TGTGCCAGCAGCGACTATAAGGGTCCGGGGTACGAGCAGTACTTC.

The chain combines TRBV20-1 with TRBJ2-2; possibly TRBD1 for D (5 bases). Germline values: CDR1 DFQATT, CDR2 SNEGSKA (reference sequence). The CDR3 is 11 residues long. V lost 6 bases and J 7 bases, leaving 9 bases between the germline ends. CDR3 nucleotide sequence: TGCAGTGCCCGACAGTTCGGGGAGCTGTTTTTT. Translating gives CSARQFGELFF.

This clonotype has just a few counts. This chain joins TRBV25-1 and TRBJ2-5; D remains ambiguous. The V end lost 6 bases, the J end lost 3 bases, and 20 bases lay between the germline ends. Germline CDR1 MGHDK, CDR2 SYGVNS. There are 16 residues in the CDR3. CDR3 amino acids: CASSPLSFGVKETQYF. CDR3 nucleotide sequence: TGTGCCAGCAGCCCTCTTTCTTTTGGGGTTAAAGAGACCCAGTACTTC.